The T cell receptor (beta chain) under discussion was sequenced for a study of somatic mutations in cytotoxic T cells in rheumatoid arthritis. Study in general: Using a FACSAria II or Sony SH800, a portion of the V beta antibody-stained T-cell populations were flow-sorted at nearly 100% purity, and among those populations were V beta1+ cells that were then sequenced for TCRB. General study points: Patients with rheumatoid arthritis did not differ significantly from age-matched healthy controls in CD8+ T-cell clonality.

Note on this clone: Its antigen remains unknown.

Profiling relied on immunoSEQ multiplex PCR, and the TCRdb table lists in-frame clones only, not all of them. The table has fewer than 30,000 clones, over 80% seen once. Women made up about 57% of the healthy controls, who were blood donors with a median age of approximately 50 years (range roughly 21-70). After removal of 5 bases from V and 5 bases from J, the junction contained 6 bases not matched to a gene. CDR1 PRHDT and CDR2 FYEKMQ come from the germline V gene (reference sequence). The CDR3 length is 14 residues. This TCR was sampled from a man aged 50 or older in good health. Sequenced material: CD8+ T cells sorted from blood. The rearrangement links TRBV13 to TRBJ2-7, with 10 bases identical to TRBD1. CDR3 coding DNA: TGTGCCAGCAGCCCGGGACAGGGGCGCCACGAGCAGTACTTC. Its protein product is CASSPGQGRHEQYF.